This T cell receptor (beta chain) appears in the sequencing data of a study of regulatory and conventional T cells in RAG deficiency. Study observations and caveats: Treg unique TCR beta sequences were about 100-fold fewer in Omenn syndrome and CID/AS patients than controls. Omenn patients showed >75% Treg-Tconv overlap and shorter CDR3 lengths. RAG-deficient patients showed markedly lower Shannon entropy and higher Simpson indices than control T-cell subsets.

Germline lookup yields CDR1 MNHNS and CDR2 SASEGT. V lost 4 bases and J lost 7, with 8 bases in between. The CDR3 runs 12 residues. Blood CD4+ CD25-high CD127-low regulatory T cells supplied the genomic DNA template. On this clone: The antigen is undetermined.

The repertoire was sequenced with immunoSEQ multiplex PCR; TCRdb's copy has only in-frame clones and lacks some. The sample includes about 30,000 clones, approximately 90% seen only once; the top ten take under 0.85%. The same specimen was also included in a second study, on regulatory T cells. That source adds: Primers: 52 TRBV forward and 13 TRBJ reverse. In patients, unique TRB V-J pairs were restricted and V/J usage skewed, especially in Tregs.

The receptor was derived from a human donor in good health. V gene TRBV6-1 combines with J gene TRBJ1-5, with D unclear. Sequences were obtained from Tregs sorted from blood. The CDR3 nucleotides read TGTGCCAGCAGTGGGGGTCGACAGCCCCAGCATTTT. Its protein product is CASSGGRQPQHF.